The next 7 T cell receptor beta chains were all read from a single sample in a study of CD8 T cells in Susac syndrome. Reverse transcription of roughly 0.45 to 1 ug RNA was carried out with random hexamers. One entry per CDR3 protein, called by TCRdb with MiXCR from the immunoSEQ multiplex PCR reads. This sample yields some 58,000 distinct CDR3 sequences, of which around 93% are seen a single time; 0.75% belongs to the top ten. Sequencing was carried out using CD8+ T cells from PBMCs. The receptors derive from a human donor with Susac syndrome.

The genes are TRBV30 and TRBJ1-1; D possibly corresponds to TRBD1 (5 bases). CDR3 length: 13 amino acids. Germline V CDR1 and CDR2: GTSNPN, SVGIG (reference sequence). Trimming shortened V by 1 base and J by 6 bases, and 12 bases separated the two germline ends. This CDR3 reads CAWSAGVGAEAFF. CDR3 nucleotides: TGTGCCTGGAGTGCGGGGGTGGGAGCTGAAGCTTTCTTT.

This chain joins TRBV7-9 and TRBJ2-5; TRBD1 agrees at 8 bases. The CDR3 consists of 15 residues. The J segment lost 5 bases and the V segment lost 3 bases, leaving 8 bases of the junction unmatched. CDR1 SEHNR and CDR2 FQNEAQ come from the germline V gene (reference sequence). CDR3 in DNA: TGTGCCAGCAGCTTGGCGACAGGGGTCGGGGAGACCCAGTACTTC. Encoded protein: CASSLATGVGETQYF.

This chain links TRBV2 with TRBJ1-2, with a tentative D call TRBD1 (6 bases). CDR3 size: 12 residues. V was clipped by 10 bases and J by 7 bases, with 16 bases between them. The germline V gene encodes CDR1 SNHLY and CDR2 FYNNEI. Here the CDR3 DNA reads TGTGCCATTCCAACAGGGTTTCGTGGCTACACCTTC. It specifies CAIPTGFRGYTF.

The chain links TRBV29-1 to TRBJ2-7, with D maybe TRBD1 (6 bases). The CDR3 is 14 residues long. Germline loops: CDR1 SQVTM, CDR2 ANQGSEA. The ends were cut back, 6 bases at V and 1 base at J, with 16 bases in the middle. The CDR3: CSVRTAVKSYEQYF. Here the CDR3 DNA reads TGCAGCGTCAGGACAGCGGTAAAATCCTACGAGCAGTACTTC.

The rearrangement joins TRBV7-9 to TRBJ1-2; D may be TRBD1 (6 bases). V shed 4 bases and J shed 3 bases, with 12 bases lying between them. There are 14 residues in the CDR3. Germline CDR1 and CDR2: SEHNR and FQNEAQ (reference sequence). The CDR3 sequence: CASSSPTGYYGYTF. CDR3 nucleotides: TGTGCCAGCAGCTCTCCTACAGGGTACTATGGCTACACCTTC.

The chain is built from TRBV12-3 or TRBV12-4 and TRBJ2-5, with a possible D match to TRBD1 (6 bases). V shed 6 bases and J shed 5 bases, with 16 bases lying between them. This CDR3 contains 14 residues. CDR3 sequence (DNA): TGTGCCAGCAGCCCAACAGGGTTGTGGGAGACCCAGTACTTC. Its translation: CASSPTGLWETQYF.

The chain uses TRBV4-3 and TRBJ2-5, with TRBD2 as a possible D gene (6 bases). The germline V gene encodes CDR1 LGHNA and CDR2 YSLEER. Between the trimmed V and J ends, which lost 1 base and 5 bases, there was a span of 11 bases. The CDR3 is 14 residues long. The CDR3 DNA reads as TGCGCCAGCAGCCAAGGACGGGCGGGGGAGACCCAGTACTTC. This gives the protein CASSQGRAGETQYF.